Here is one T cell receptor beta chain with its context. The antigen is not known. Primers: 60 Vbeta forward and 13 Jbeta reverse. As processed by the authors: Later, 65 million to 90 million unique TCR beta chains were counted in an analysis, and about 10 million of them were shared. The method was immunoSEQ multiplex PCR; TCRdb's version includes in-frame clones alone and lacks a portion of them. V, J and clone size derive from that table, while D and trimming were established from the DNA sequence. The sample holds 150,000 to 200,000 clones, 70% to 90% seen once. The data derive from a study of cytomegalovirus exposure and HLA in healthy donors. The CDR3 is 16 residues long. Germline-derived CDR1 and CDR2 are MNHEY and SVGAGI. V lost 0 bases to trimming and J lost 1 base; unmatched junction nucleotides: 6. General study results and limits: Several top significant clusters appeared, in a later analysis, to be linked to common viral pathogens. Another analysis was done later, and it associated fewer than 20,000 TCR beta sequences with HLA alleles at 0.05 false discovery rate.

The V and J genes are TRBV6-5 and TRBJ2-7, with 7 bases that match TRBD2. The receptor comes from a young woman in good health and CMV-seronegative. The material sequenced was PBMCs. The CDR3 DNA is TGTGCCAGCAGTTACTCGAATAACGGGGGGTCCTACGAGCAGTACTTC. This codes for CASSYSNNGGSYEQYF.